These 2 T cell receptor beta chains came from one sample sequenced in a study of blood T cell repertoires in COVID-19. Clones were read by immunoSEQ multiplex PCR, and TCRdb kept only the in-frame ones, dropping some. This table has 20,000 to 30,000 clones, under 90% appearing once. The specimen was peripheral blood. These receptors originate from a human donor in a cohort sampled during active COVID-19.

This chain links TRBV5-1 with TRBJ1-6; the match to TRBD1 covers 10 bases. V lost 0 bases and J lost 10; bases outside the gene matches: 10. Germline V CDR1 and CDR2: SGHRS, YFSETQ. This CDR3 is built from 17 residues. CDR3 loop: CASSLAQGDRGRSPLHF. CDR3 coding DNA: TGCGCCAGCAGCTTGGCCCAGGGGGACAGGGGCCGATCACCCCTCCACTTT.

CDR3 region: CASSLDVGDEQYF. For the CDR3, the DNA is TGTGCCAGCAGCTTAGATGTAGGGGACGAGCAGTACTTC. The V and J genes are TRBV11-2 and TRBJ2-7; tentatively, D is TRBD1 (5 bases). Germline V gene lookup returns CDR1 SGHAT and CDR2 FQNNGV. This CDR3 region has 13 residues. Trimming cost V 0 bases and J 5 bases, with 8 bases left between them.